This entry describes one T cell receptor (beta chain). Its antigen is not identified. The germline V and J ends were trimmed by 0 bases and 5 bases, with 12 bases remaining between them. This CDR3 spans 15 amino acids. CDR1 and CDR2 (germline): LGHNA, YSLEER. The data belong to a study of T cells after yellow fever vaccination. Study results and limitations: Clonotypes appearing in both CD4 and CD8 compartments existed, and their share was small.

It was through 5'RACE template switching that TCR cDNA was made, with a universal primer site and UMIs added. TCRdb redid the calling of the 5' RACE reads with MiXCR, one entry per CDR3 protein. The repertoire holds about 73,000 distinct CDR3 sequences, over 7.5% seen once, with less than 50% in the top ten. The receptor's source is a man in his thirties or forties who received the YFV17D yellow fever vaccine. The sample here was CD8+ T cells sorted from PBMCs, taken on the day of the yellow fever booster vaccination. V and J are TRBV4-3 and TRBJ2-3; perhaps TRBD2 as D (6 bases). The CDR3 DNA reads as TGCGCCAGCAGCCAAGACGGGAGCGGTATAGATACGCAGTATTTT. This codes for CASSQDGSGIDTQYF.